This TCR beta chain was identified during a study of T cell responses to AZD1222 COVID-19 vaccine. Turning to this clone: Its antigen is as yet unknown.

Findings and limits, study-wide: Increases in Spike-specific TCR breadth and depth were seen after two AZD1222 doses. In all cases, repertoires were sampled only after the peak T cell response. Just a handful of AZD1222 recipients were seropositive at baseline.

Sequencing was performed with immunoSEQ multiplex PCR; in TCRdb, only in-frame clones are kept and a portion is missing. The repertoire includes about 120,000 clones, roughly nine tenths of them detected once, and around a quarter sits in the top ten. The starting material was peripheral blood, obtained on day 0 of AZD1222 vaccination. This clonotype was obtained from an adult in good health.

The CDR3 here is CASSVGGDSNQPQHF. CDR3 DNA sequence: TGTGCCAGCAGCGTAGGAGGGGATAGCAATCAGCCCCAGCATTTT. The rearrangement uses TRBV9 and TRBJ1-5, with D possibly TRBD1 on 5 matching bases. The CDR3 covers 15 residues. Trimming cost V 0 bases and J 0 bases, with 7 bases left between them. The germline CDR1 and CDR2 sequences are SGDLS and YYNGEE.